One and the same sample provided the 14 T cell receptor beta chains below, sequenced in a study of OX40 agonist ivuxolimab in advanced cancers. Method: immunoSEQ multiplex PCR; TCRdb's copy keeps in-frame clones and lacks some. The sample contains some 130,000 clones, less than 95% of which appear only once. Sequenced here: CD4+ or CD8+ T cells sorted from blood, sampled in a trial of the OX40 agonist ivuxolimab. The source is an adult with an advanced solid tumor such as melanoma, head and neck, liver or kidney cancer.

This chain connects TRBV29-1 to TRBJ1-5; no definite D call. Germline CDR1 and CDR2: SQVTM and ANQGSEA. This CDR3 contains 19 residues. The V and J ends lost 1 base and 0 bases respectively, with 22 bases between them. Here the CDR3 reads CSVEVSRTWVTDSNQPQHF. CDR3 sequence (DNA): TGCAGCGTTGAAGTCTCACGGACCTGGGTGACTGATAGCAATCAGCCCCAGCATTTT.

This clone was found once. The CDR3 spells CASSPPISGLNTEAFF. CDR3 in DNA: TGTGCCAGCTCACCCCCTATCTCCGGGCTGAACACTGAAGCTTTCTTT. V gene TRBV18 combines with J gene TRBJ1-1, with D unclear. This CDR3 spans 16 amino acids. The V and J ends lost 3 bases and 0 bases respectively, with 14 bases between them. Germline lookup yields CDR1 KGHSH and CDR2 LQKENI.

This chain links TRBV7-9 with TRBJ2-2; D is possibly TRBD1 or TRBD2 (5 bases each). Trimming took off 5 bases at V and 2 bases at J, with 9 bases between the two ends. The CDR3 runs to 14 residues. Germline assignment: CDR1 SEHNR and CDR2 FQNEAQ (reference sequence). Here the CDR3 reads CASSRDGNTGELFF. CDR3 in DNA: TGTGCCAGCAGCCGGGACGGAAACACCGGGGAGCTGTTTTTT.

The chain joins TRBV4-1 to TRBJ1-3; TRBD1 aligns across 7 bases. Losses at the gene ends were 3 bases for V and 0 bases for J; bases not matched to a gene: 8. The CDR3 contains 17 residues. The V gene's germline CDR1 is MGHRA and CDR2 YSYEKL. DNA for the CDR3: TGCGCCAGCAGCCAGATGACAGGGACCACCTCTGGAAACACCATATATTTT. It is translated as CASSQMTGTTSGNTIYF.

The chain combines TRBV5-4 with TRBJ2-3; 7 nucleotides match TRBD2. V lost 0 bases to trimming and J lost 1 base; unmatched junction nucleotides: 5. CDR3 size: 16 residues. Germline CDR1 reads SGHNT; CDR2 reads YYREEE (reference sequence). The CDR3 sequence is CASSLVALAGTDTQYF. The DNA for the CDR3 is TGTGCCAGCAGCTTGGTGGCCCTAGCGGGCACAGATACGCAGTATTTT.

The chain couples TRBV28 to TRBJ1-5; 11 positions agree with TRBD1. CDR1 is MDHEN, CDR2 SYDVKM, per germline. The CDR3 has 15 residues. Trimming cost V 6 bases and J 3 bases; bases outside gene matches: 4. CDR3 amino acids: CASSLGQGVNQPQHF. The CDR3 nucleotides read TGTGCCAGCAGCTTGGGACAGGGGGTCAATCAGCCCCAGCATTTT.

The rearrangement joins TRBV12-1 to TRBJ2-5. TRBV12-1 is marked as a pseudogene. The CDR3 is 16 residues long. The CDR3 nucleotides read TGTGCCAGCAGCCTCCCGTCGGAAGGGACGGGGGAGACCCAGTACTTC. This translates into CASSLPSEGTGETQYF.

The chain recombines TRBV5-4 with TRBJ2-5; maybe TRBD2 (6 bases). Germline values: CDR1 SGHNT, CDR2 YYREEE (reference sequence). Between the trimmed V and J ends, which lost 5 bases and 5 bases, there was a span of 16 bases. The length of the CDR3 is 14 residues. The CDR3 region has the DNA TGTGCCAGCAGATTCCTCGGGGGAGATGAGACCCAGTACTTC. Its protein is CASRFLGGDETQYF. The variable domain in full, completed from reference TRBV5-4 and TRBJ2-5, reads ETGVTQSPTHLIKTRGQQVTLRCSSQSGHNTVSWYQQALGQGPQFIFQYYREEENGRGNFPPRFSGLQFPNYSSELNVNALELDDSALYLCASRFLGGDETQYFGPGTRLLVL.

The rearrangement links TRBV18 to TRBJ2-3; 10 bases map to TRBD1. CDR3 length: 13 amino acids. Germline V gives CDR1 KGHSH, CDR2 LQKENI. The ends lost 3 bases at V and 14 bases at J; junction bases unmatched: 8. The CDR3 coding sequence is TGTGCCAGCTCACCCAGCGACAGGGGGCTGCGGTATTTT. Protein: CASSPSDRGLRYF.

This chain joins TRBV6-6 and TRBJ2-3, with D possibly being TRBD2 (6 bases). CDR1 is MNHNY, CDR2 SVGAGI, per germline (reference sequence). V lost 6 bases to trimming and J lost 4 bases, with 8 bases between them. This CDR3 comprises 12 residues. The CDR3: CASSWGADTQYF. The DNA for the CDR3 is TGTGCCAGCAGCTGGGGGGCAGATACGCAGTATTTT.

This chain links TRBV27 with TRBJ2-6; 9 positions agree with TRBD1. The ends lost 6 bases at V and 0 bases at J; junction bases unmatched: 6. The CDR3 has 17 amino acids. The germline V gene encodes CDR1 MNHEY and CDR2 SMNVEV (reference sequence). The CDR3 sequence: CASRTGTGTSGANVLTF. CDR3 in DNA: TGTGCCAGCAGGACCGGGACAGGGACCTCTGGGGCCAACGTCCTGACTTTC.

The chain joins TRBV19 to TRBJ2-7; 9 positions match TRBD1. The CDR3 has 14 residues. Trimming at V came to 5 bases and at J to 4 bases, leaving 6 bases not matched to a gene. CDR1 is LNHDA, CDR2 SQIVND, per germline (reference sequence). CDR3 in amino acids: CASSPGQGFYEQYF. As DNA, the CDR3 is TGTGCCAGTAGTCCGGGACAGGGTTTTTACGAGCAGTACTTC.

This chain connects TRBV10-1 to TRBJ2-7; 8 positions agree with TRBD2. The ends lost 5 bases at V and 7 bases at J; junction bases unmatched: 7. Germline CDR1 reads WNHNN; CDR2 reads SYGVQD (reference sequence). The CDR3 is 13 residues long. The CDR3 loop is CASSPGLEVEQYF. DNA for the CDR3: TGCGCCAGCAGTCCGGGACTAGAGGTGGAGCAGTACTTC.

The V call is TRBV6-5, the J call TRBJ1-1; no reliable D call. The CDR3 runs 15 residues. CDR1 MNHEY and CDR2 SVGAGI come from the germline V gene. Trimming removed 6 bases at V and 4 bases at J, with 18 bases between. CDR3 in DNA: TGTGCCAGCAGCCCCAGAGGTAGGGAGAGCACTGAAGCTTTCTTT. Its protein product is CASSPRGRESTEAFF.